This paragraph covers one T cell receptor (beta chain) sequence. Its target is unknown. These data come from a study of CD8 T cells in ankylosing spondylitis. The germline V gene has CDR1 MDHEN and CDR2 SYDVKM. V dropped 3 bases and J dropped 6 bases, with 14 bases sitting between them. CDR3 length: 14 amino acids. Quantitative molecular-barcoded 5'-RACE generated the TCR beta libraries. TCRdb analysed the 5' RACE reads with MiXCR anew, one entry per CDR3 protein. The repertoire holds nearly 250,000 distinct CDR3 sequences, 32% seen once, with roughly 4% in the top ten. Points from the study as a whole: Seemingly distinctive of ankylosing spondylitis blood was a TCR beta motif formed by eight highly homologous variants. Disease-linked clones reportedly concentrated significantly in matched ankylosing spondylitis synovial fluid.

Sequencing was carried out using blood, either unsorted or a sorted T cell fraction (not recorded which). This sequence originates from a male donor with ankylosing spondylitis or in good health (not recorded which). The rearrangement joins TRBV28 to TRBJ1-1; maybe TRBD1 (5 bases). CDR3 DNA: TGTGCCAGCAGTTTGGACATATTACGCGCTGAAGCTTTCTTT. It translates to CASSLDILRAEAFF.